The entry that follows covers one TCR beta chain sequence. Its antigen remains unknown. Sorting gave populations that all exceeded 98% purity. The entry originates in a study of beta chain features in type 1 diabetes. Findings of the study overall: Fewer insertions but more deletions were seen at VDJ junctions in type 1 diabetes patients. People with Type 1 diabetes carried modestly yet significantly shorter TCRB CDR3s in all four CD4+ subsets. Researchers reported that naive, central memory and Treg TCRB repertoires appeared more similar in patients than in healthy donors.

Reverse transcription of all isolated RNA meant that expressed TCRB transcripts were sequenced. Here immunoSEQ multiplex PCR was the method, and the copy in TCRdb shows in-frame clones only, minus some. The sample shows 220,000 or so clones, roughly 70% of them seen only once. The V gene lost 5 bases and the J gene lost 9 bases, with 13 bases spanning the gap. Germline CDR1 and CDR2: SEHNR and FQNEAQ (reference sequence). The CDR3 has 12 residues. Sequenced sample: naive CD4+ T cells from blood. V usage is TRBV7-9 and J usage is TRBJ2-5; maybe TRBD1 (6 bases). This TCR derives from a man in his thirties or forties in good health. CDR3 in DNA: TGTGCCAGCAGCCACAGACAGGTAGCCCAGTACTTC. Protein product: CASSHRQVAQYF.